Shown below are 22 T cell receptor beta chains from a single sample sequenced in a study of cytomegalovirus exposure and HLA in healthy donors. Primers: 60 Vbeta forward and 13 Jbeta reverse. Assay used: immunoSEQ multiplex PCR; TCRdb lists only in-frame clones, some missing. This sample has about 64,000 clones, with over 75% found just once. The specimen sequenced was PBMCs. These receptors originate from a male donor in good health and CMV-seropositive.

The chain uses TRBV19 and TRBJ2-1; D is possibly TRBD2 (7 bases). The germline V gene encodes CDR1 LNHDA and CDR2 SQIVND (reference sequence). The V end was cut by 5 bases, the J end by 6 bases, with 14 bases between. CDR3 size: 14 residues. This chain's CDR3 is CASSPLGGGNEQFF. The CDR3 DNA sequence: TGTGCCAGTAGTCCCCTAGGGGGGGGCAATGAGCAGTTCTTC.

In DNA, the CDR3 is TGTGCCAGTAGTATAGGCGGCACCATATATTTT. This sequence encodes CASSIGGTIYF. This chain connects TRBV19 to TRBJ1-3; D is unclear. Per the germline V gene, CDR1 is LNHDA and CDR2 is SQIVND (reference sequence). V lost 1 base, J lost 9 bases, and 4 bases lay in between. The CDR3 sequence is 11 residues long.

The rearrangement links TRBV5-6 to TRBJ2-3; D is perhaps TRBD1 (7 bases). Germline V gene lookup returns CDR1 SGHDT and CDR2 YYEEEE. This CDR3 has 16 residues. Trimming pared 4 bases from V and 2 bases from J, leaving 17 bases between. The DNA for the CDR3 is TGTGCCAGCAGCCCAGGGGGGCTAGCAAACACAGATACGCAGTATTTT. Protein product: CASSPGGLANTDTQYF.

The chain uses TRBV5-6 and TRBJ1-4; the match to TRBD1 covers 11 bases. Losses at the gene ends were 2 bases for V and 8 bases for J; bases not matched to a gene: 5. CDR1 and CDR2 (germline): SGHDT, YYEEEE. CDR3 length: 15 amino acids. CDR3 in DNA: TGTGCCAGCAGCTTATCGGGACAGGGGGGGGAAAAACTGTTTTTT. This encodes CASSLSGQGGEKLFF.

This clone was detected a few times. The chain combines TRBV9 with TRBJ1-3, with 7 bases lining up with TRBD1. CDR1 and CDR2 from the germline V gene are SGDLS and YYNGEE. Trimming at V came to 2 bases and at J to 8 bases, leaving 4 bases not matched to a gene. The CDR3 loop spans 13 amino acids. The CDR3 region has the DNA TGTGCCAGCAGCGTTTGGCAGGGGGACACCATATATTTT. Translated: CASSVWQGDTIYF.

The table lists this clone with a count of one. The chain is built from TRBV5-1 and TRBJ2-2, with D tentatively TRBD1 (5 bases). The V gene lost 1 base and the J gene lost 0 bases, with 7 bases spanning the gap. The CDR3 loop spans 15 amino acids. In germline, CDR1 is SGHRS, CDR2 YFSETQ. The CDR3 DNA sequence: TGCGCCAGCAGCTTGCAGGGAACGAACACCGGGGAGCTGTTTTTT. Protein product: CASSLQGTNTGELFF. Looking up the rest from reference TRBV5-1 and TRBJ2-2 gives the full variable domain: KAGVTQTPRYLIKTRGQQVTLSCSPISGHRSVSWYQQTPGQGLQFLFEYFSETQRNKGNFPGRFSGRQFSNSRSEMNVSTLELGDSALYLCASSLQGTNTGELFFGEGSRLTVL.

This clone was found a few times. The chain carries TRBV5-6 and TRBJ1-6; the match to TRBD1 covers 8 bases. V shed 0 bases, J shed 7 bases, and the junction held 3 bases outside the gene matches. Germline CDR1 is SGHDT and CDR2 is YYEEEE. There are 15 residues in the CDR3. CDR3: CASSLGQGMNSPLHF. The CDR3 coding sequence is TGTGCCAGCAGCTTGGGACAGGGGATGAATTCACCCCTCCACTTT.

J is TRBJ2-7 and V is TRBV6-5; D is possibly TRBD1 (5 bases). The CDR3 is 14 amino acids. The V gene lost 0 bases and the J gene lost 0 bases, with 6 bases spanning the gap. The germline V gene has CDR1 MNHEY and CDR2 SVGAGI. The CDR3 region has the DNA TGTGCCAGCAGTTACTCGACAGCCTCCTACGAGCAGTACTTC. Amino acids: CASSYSTASYEQYF.

The V call is TRBV11-2, the J call TRBJ1-2, with D possibly TRBD1 on 6 matching bases. The CDR3 contains 14 residues. The V end lost 0 bases, the J end lost 13 bases, and 18 bases lay between the germline ends. Germline V gene lookup returns CDR1 SGHAT and CDR2 FQNNGV. CDR3 in DNA: TGTGCCAGCAGCTTAGACCTGGACAGCCATAGGTGCACCTTC. Amino acids: CASSLDLDSHRCTF.

This rearrangement joins TRBV7-9 to TRBJ1-2; D call uncertain. Germline assignment: CDR1 SEHNR and CDR2 FQNEAQ (reference sequence). Trimming took off 1 base at V and 4 bases at J, with 10 bases between the two ends. The CDR3 covers 14 residues. This chain's CDR3 is CASSLGPEFYGYTF. CDR3 nucleotide sequence: TGTGCCAGCAGCTTAGGTCCGGAGTTCTATGGCTACACCTTC.

This clone was counted between two and nine times. This chain connects TRBV4-3 to TRBJ1-5, with D perhaps matching TRBD1 (6 bases). CDR1 is LGHNA and CDR2 is YSLEER in the germline V gene. The V end was cut by 4 bases, the J end by 1 base, with 11 bases between. This CDR3 is built from 15 residues. CDR3: CASSPRGGSNQPQHF. The DNA for the CDR3 is TGCGCCAGCAGCCCCAGGGGAGGGAGCAATCAGCCCCAGCATTTT.

This sequence joins TRBV27 and TRBJ1-5; a weak D match, TRBD1 (5 bases). V was cut by 0 bases and J by 3 bases, with 15 bases left in between. The germline CDR1 and CDR2 sequences are MNHEY and SMNVEV (reference sequence). This CDR3 has 17 amino acids. CDR3 coding DNA: TGTGCCAGCAGTTTATCGCCTTCACAGGTTCCCAATCAGCCCCAGCATTTT. Translating it yields CASSLSPSQVPNQPQHF.

This clone turned up a few times. The chain employs TRBV6-6 and TRBJ2-7; unclear D gene. V lost 7 bases and J lost 1, with 8 bases in between. Germline V gene lookup returns CDR1 MNHNY and CDR2 SVGAGI (reference sequence). This CDR3 has 12 amino acids. CDR3 sequence (DNA): TGTGCCAGCATGCACAGTTCCTACGAGCAGTACTTC. Translating gives CASMHSSYEQYF.

The chain is built from TRBV5-4 and TRBJ1-1, with D uncertain. The CDR3 is 13 amino acids. CDR1 is SGHNT, CDR2 YYREEE, per germline (reference sequence). V shed 2 bases and J shed 0 bases, with 5 bases lying between them. The CDR3 spells CASSFTVNTEAFF. CDR3 sequence (DNA): TGTGCCAGCAGCTTCACGGTGAACACTGAAGCTTTCTTT.

The V call is TRBV7-2, the J call TRBJ2-7, with a tentative D call TRBD1 (8 bases). From germline, CDR1 is SGHTA and CDR2 FQGNSA. The CDR3 is 16 amino acids. V lost 6 bases to trimming and J lost 1 base, with 19 bases between them. This CDR3 reads CASRPQGGTGSYEQYF. For the CDR3, the DNA is TGTGCCAGCAGGCCCCAGGGGGGGACAGGATCCTACGAGCAGTACTTC.

V and J are TRBV19 and TRBJ1-2; 11 bases match TRBD1. The length of the CDR3 is 15 residues. The J segment lost 7 bases and the V segment lost 5 bases, leaving 9 bases of the junction unmatched. The germline V gene encodes CDR1 LNHDA and CDR2 SQIVND (reference sequence). The CDR3 loop reads CASSRGQGGAGGYTF. CDR3 nucleotides: TGTGCCAGTAGTCGGGGACAGGGGGGCGCAGGTGGCTACACCTTC.

The V call is TRBV4-1, the J call TRBJ2-7; tentative D call: TRBD1 (5 bases). Germline V gives CDR1 MGHRA, CDR2 YSYEKL. V dropped 0 bases and J dropped 3 bases, with 9 bases sitting between them. CDR3 length: 14 amino acids. CDR3 bases: TGCGCCAGCAGCCAAGAGGACACCCACTACGAGCAGTACTTC. It encodes CASSQEDTHYEQYF.

The chain links TRBV15 to TRBJ2-1, with D possibly matching TRBD1 (5 bases). V was cut by 0 bases and J by 4 bases, with 10 bases left in between. This CDR3 is built from 15 residues. CDR1 is LNHNV, CDR2 YYDKDF, per germline (reference sequence). The CDR3, as DNA: TGTGCCACCAGCAGAGATGGGCAGGGATACAATGAGCAGTTCTTC. Amino acids: CATSRDGQGYNEQFF.

There are a few counts of this clone. The chain recombines TRBV6-5 with TRBJ2-2; 8 bases are a match to TRBD2. The CDR3 has 15 residues. The germline CDR1 and CDR2 sequences are MNHEY and SVGAGI. V was pared by 2 bases and J by 3 bases, with 2 bases of the junction left unmatched. The CDR3 nucleotides are TGTGCCAGCAGTTACCAGCGGGGGTACACCGGGGAGCTGTTTTTT. Translation: CASSYQRGYTGELFF.

The chain is built from TRBV7-3 and TRBJ2-7; D might be TRBD1 (5 bases). V lost 4 bases and J 6 bases, leaving 16 bases between the germline ends. Germline V gene lookup returns CDR1 SGHTA and CDR2 FQGTGA. CDR3 size: 14 residues. The CDR3: CASSSCLQGCEQYF. Here the CDR3 DNA reads TGTGCCAGCAGCTCTTGTCTGCAGGGCTGCGAGCAGTACTTC.

The V gene is TRBV7-8, the J gene TRBJ1-2; tentatively, D is TRBD1 (6 bases). CDR1 is SGHVS, CDR2 FQNEAQ, per germline. V was cut by 6 bases and J by 2 bases, with 19 bases left in between. The CDR3 is 16 amino acids. The CDR3: CASSPGGRFPNYGYTF. In nucleotides, the CDR3 is TGTGCCAGCAGTCCGGGGGGCCGCTTTCCCAACTATGGCTACACCTTC.

The sample holds a few counts of this clone. The chain has TRBV10-2 and TRBJ2-5, with 10 positions matching TRBD2. From germline, CDR1 is WSHSY and CDR2 SAAADI. The CDR3 runs to 16 residues. J gave up 5 bases and V 6 bases, and 12 bases lay outside the gene matches. The CDR3 here is CASSALWSGGAETQYF. In nucleotides, the CDR3 is TGCGCCAGCAGCGCCCTATGGAGCGGGGGGGCCGAGACCCAGTACTTC.